Below are 16 T cell receptor beta chains sequenced from a single sample in a study of blood T cells in healthy people across ages (dated by TCRdb to the mid-2010s). Libraries were built with 5' RACE. Sequenced on an Illumina HiSeq 2500. A second roughly 7 to 11 cycle PCR used a sample-barcoded 5' primer and a J-beta primer mix. TCRdb trimmed public reads at Q25 via fastp, called clones via MiXCR and kept in-frame beta chains. Merged by CDR3 protein, the rows form single entries marked with the most common genes and DNA. A total of roughly 800,000 distinct CDR3 sequences appear in this sample, 55% to 70% of them only once. The biggest ten clones account for about 20% of the sample. The material sequenced was blood. The receptor set was obtained from a man aged 25 to 40 in good health.

This clonotype appeared once. A junction end diverges from the germline sequence, so it may reflect a read error. The chain has TRBV13 and TRBJ1-4; D gene uncertain. The CDR3 totals 15 residues. Germline CDR1 is PRHDT and CDR2 is FYEKMQ (reference sequence). The CDR3 sequence is CACSLSSVRNEKLFF. The CDR3 DNA follows: TGTGCCTGCAGCTTAAGTTCAGTGAGGAATGAAAAACTGTTTTTT.

The chain couples TRBV30 to TRBJ1-1; tentatively, D is TRBD1 (5 bases). In germline, CDR1 is GTSNPN, CDR2 SVGIG (reference sequence). Trimming took 5 bases from V and 4 from J, leaving 20 bases between them. The CDR3 contains 15 residues. The CDR3 DNA sequence: TGTGCCTGGGCCGCTGTAACCAAGGGGAGCACTGAAGCTTTCTTT. Amino acid sequence: CAWAAVTKGSTEAFF.

For the CDR3, the DNA is TGCGCCAGCAGCCACCCGAAGGACCTAGCGGGGGGCCAAGAGACCCAGTACTTC. Translation: CASSHPKDLAGGQETQYF. The chain couples TRBV4-1 to TRBJ2-5; 11 bases align to TRBD2. Germline assignment: CDR1 MGHRA and CDR2 YSYEKL. The CDR3 totals 18 residues. V dropped 3 bases and J dropped 1; count of bases not matched to a gene: 10.

This clonotype is a singleton in its sample. This rearrangement joins TRBV30 to TRBJ1-1; D remains ambiguous. Trimming cost V 3 bases and J 3 bases, with 5 bases left between them. Germline CDR1 GTSNPN, CDR2 SVGIG (reference sequence). CDR3 size: 11 residues. This CDR3 reads CAWRKDTEAFF. The CDR3 nucleotides are TGTGCCTGGAGGAAGGACACTGAAGCTTTCTTT.

The rearrangement links TRBV10-3 to TRBJ2-6; D gene uncertain. CDR1 is ENHRY and CDR2 is SYGVKD in the germline V gene. This CDR3 is built from 14 residues. Trimming cost V 0 bases and J 2 bases, with 2 bases left between them. CDR3 in DNA: TGTGCCATCAGTGAGTCTCCTGGGGCCAACGTCCTGACTTTC. Its translation: CAISESPGANVLTF.

The rearrangement uses TRBV7-2 and TRBJ2-3; 9 bases agree with TRBD2. The germline V gene encodes CDR1 SGHTA and CDR2 FQGNSA. The CDR3 is 15 amino acids. With V trimmed by 6 bases and J by 4 bases, 8 bases remained unmatched. CDR3 in DNA: TGTGCCAGCAGTTATAGCGGGAGCAAGGCAGATACGCAGTATTTT. Amino acid sequence: CASSYSGSKADTQYF.

This clonotype was found a few times. J is TRBJ2-7 and V is TRBV10-2; TRBD2 matches 7 bases. The CDR3 totals 12 residues. J gave up 3 bases and V 11 bases, and 7 bases lay outside the gene matches. Germline V gene lookup returns CDR1 WSHSY and CDR2 SAAADI. This chain's CDR3 is CAVGERGYEQYF. The CDR3 nucleotides read TGCGCCGTTGGGGAGCGGGGCTACGAGCAGTACTTC.

The genes are TRBV15 and TRBJ2-4; the match to TRBD1 covers 8 bases. This CDR3 contains 23 residues. The junction had 31 bases not matched to a gene; V was cut back by 1 base and J by 8 bases. Per germline, CDR1 LNHNV and CDR2 YYDKDF (reference sequence). CDR3 nucleotides: TGTGCCACCAGCAGAGCGAGGGTTGTACCCCGTTCTCAAAATAGGACAGGGAAAGACATTCAGTACTTC. It encodes CATSRARVVPRSQNRTGKDIQYF.

J is TRBJ2-4 and V is TRBV2, with TRBD2 matching over 10 bases. Germline V gives CDR1 SNHLY, CDR2 FYNNEI. The CDR3 runs 18 residues. With V trimmed by 2 bases and J by 4 bases, 11 bases remained unmatched. The CDR3 DNA sequence: TGTGCCAGCAGTGAATATTCCTGGACTAGCGGTGTGAAAAACATTCAGTACTTC. Translated: CASSEYSWTSGVKNIQYF.

The chain joins TRBV6-1 to TRBJ2-4, with D perhaps given as TRBD1 or TRBD2 (5 bases each). Trimming left V 6 bases short and J 5 bases short, with 8 bases between. CDR3 length equals 12 residues. CDR1 MNHNS and CDR2 SASEGT come from the germline V gene. CDR3 bases: TGTGCCAGCAGACGGGACGAAAACATTCAGTACTTC. Encoded protein: CASRRDENIQYF.

The table lists this clonotype with a count of one. The rearrangement joins TRBV28 to TRBJ1-2; D may be TRBD1 (5 bases). Trimming cost V 6 bases and J 5 bases, with 16 bases left between them. CDR3 length: 14 amino acids. Germline assignment: CDR1 MDHEN and CDR2 SYDVKM. The CDR3 DNA reads TGTGCCAGCAGATTACCGGGACCAGGGTATGGCTACACCTTC. It codes for CASRLPGPGYGYTF.

This chain connects TRBV10-3 to TRBJ2-7, with TRBD2 as a possible D gene (6 bases). The germline gives CDR1 ENHRY, CDR2 SYGVKD. This CDR3 is 15 amino acids long. V lost 3 bases and J lost 2, with 14 bases in between. The CDR3 nucleotides read TGTGCCATCAGTGACTTGGGGCTAGCGACCTACGAGCAGTACTTC. Amino acid sequence: CAISDLGLATYEQYF.

This chain uses TRBV7-2 with TRBJ2-3, with D maybe TRBD1 (6 bases). Trimming pared 8 bases from V and 6 bases from J, leaving 21 bases between. Germline-derived CDR1 and CDR2 are SGHTA and FQGNSA. The CDR3 runs to 15 residues. CDR3 nucleotides: TGTGCCAGCGCCTTGACCCGCCGAACAGGGGATACGCAGTATTTT. It codes for CASALTRRTGDTQYF.

This clonotype has just a few counts. This clone may be a read error of a much larger clone one base away. The chain has TRBV20-1 and TRBJ2-5; 8 positions match TRBD2. Unmatched junction bases numbered 12, after V lost 8 bases and J lost 4 bases. The CDR3 has 14 amino acids. CDR1 and CDR2 (germline): DFQATT, SNEGSKA (reference sequence). The chain's CDR3 is CSSRGPAGVETQYF. The DNA for the CDR3 is TGCAGTTCCAGAGGGCCAGCGGGAGTAGAGACCCAGTACTTC.

The chain recombines TRBV11-2 with TRBJ2-1; the D is unclear. The CDR3 is 13 amino acids. The germline V gene encodes CDR1 SGHAT and CDR2 FQNNGV. With 1 base removed from V and 7 bases from J, the gap between germline ends came to 8 bases. In DNA form, the CDR3 reads TGTGCCAGCAGCTTAGGACTGTCGAATGAGCAGTTCTTC. Its protein is CASSLGLSNEQFF.

CDR3 in DNA: TGTGCCAGCAGTTTTCTTGGCCGCCTCTATGGCTACACCTTC. Translated, it gives CASSFLGRLYGYTF. V usage is TRBV12-3 or TRBV12-4 and J usage is TRBJ1-2; unclear D gene. This CDR3 has 14 amino acids. Trimming removed 3 bases from V and 4 bases from J, with 12 bases in between.